Reported below is one T cell receptor (beta chain). In the authors' workflow: Nucleated cell counts were estimated from reference gene primer amplification. Sequencing was performed with immunoSEQ multiplex PCR; in TCRdb, only in-frame clones are kept and a portion is missing. The D gene and trimming were derived from the DNA, and the V and J assignments and clone size from that table. Here the sample spans 200,000 or so clones, approximately 85% being singletons. This sample stems from a study of blood T cell repertoires in COVID-19. Overall study context: Whether acute or convalescent, the COVID-19 samples came from the United States, Italy and Spain. Sample material is recorded as cDNA or gDNA derived from T cells, B-cell-depleted T cells, or PBMCs.

This CDR3 region has 14 residues. CDR1 MDHEN and CDR2 SYDVKM come from the germline V gene. Trimming cost V 5 bases and J 1 base, with 12 bases left between them. This TCR was recovered from a man aged 55 to 70 with acute or convalescent COVID-19. The source material was peripheral blood. The chain joins TRBV28 to TRBJ2-7; weak D call: TRBD1 (5 bases). This CDR3 reads CASSPWGKSYEQYF. The CDR3 DNA sequence: TGTGCCAGCAGTCCGTGGGGCAAGTCCTACGAGCAGTACTTC.